Presented here are 18 T cell receptor beta chains from one specimen sequenced in a study of identical twins. TCRdb re-called the 5' RACE reads through MiXCR, storing one row per CDR3 protein. The table includes some 630,000 distinct CDR3 sequences, 7.1% detected once. These sequences were also reported in another study, on yellow fever vaccine responses in identical twins.

The sequenced sample consisted of PBMCs. These receptors were collected from a woman between 18 and 30 years old in good health.

The V call is TRBV6-5, the J call TRBJ2-2; 7 bases line up with TRBD1. The CDR3 runs to 16 residues. CDR1 and CDR2 from the germline V gene are MNHEY and SVGAGI. V shed 0 bases and J 4 bases; nucleotides not matched to a gene: 5. CDR3 DNA sequence: TGTGCCAGCAGTTACTCACGGACAGGCCCCACCGGGGAGCTGTTTTTT. It translates to CASSYSRTGPTGELFF.

This clonotype was seen repeatedly, ten times or more. This chain joins TRBV12-3 or TRBV12-4 and TRBJ1-5; D unclear. This CDR3 spans 11 amino acids. Trimming took 3 bases from V and 9 from J, leaving 6 bases between them. CDR3 amino acids: CASSLRGPQHF. The CDR3 coding sequence is TGTGCCAGCAGTTTGCGGGGGCCCCAGCATTTT.

The chain couples TRBV12-3 or TRBV12-4 to TRBJ1-3; D not resolved. The CDR3 has 13 amino acids. Trimming cost V 2 bases and J 3 bases, with 5 bases left between them. The CDR3, as DNA: TGTGCCAGCAGTTTATACGGTGGAAACACCATATATTTT. It yields the protein CASSLYGGNTIYF.

The V gene is TRBV3-1, the J gene TRBJ1-4; 7 nucleotides match TRBD1. The CDR3 consists of 17 residues. Germline V gene sequence: CDR1 LGHDT, CDR2 YNNKEL (reference sequence). V shed 3 bases and J 0 bases; nucleotides not matched to a gene: 7. In nucleotides, the CDR3 is TGTGCCAGCAGCCACGCCCGCGGGACAGCAACTAATGAAAAACTGTTTTTT. This codes for CASSHARGTATNEKLFF.

The chain couples TRBV19 to TRBJ2-6; 8 bases are shared with TRBD1. J was trimmed by 1 base and V by 7 bases; bases with no gene match: 3. Germline V gives CDR1 LNHDA, CDR2 SQIVND (reference sequence). This CDR3 region has 15 residues. CDR3 bases: TGTGCCAGTACCAGGGGGCTTTCTGGGGCCAACGTCCTGACTTTC. It translates to CASTRGLSGANVLTF.

Only a few counts were recorded for this clonotype. This rearrangement joins TRBV5-1 to TRBJ2-1; the match to TRBD2 covers 14 bases. CDR1 and CDR2 (germline): SGHRS, YFSETQ. There are 16 residues in the CDR3. The ends lost 3 bases at V and 7 bases at J; junction bases unmatched: 6. The chain's CDR3 is CASSSRGLAGENEQFF. CDR3 nucleotide sequence: TGCGCCAGCAGCTCAAGGGGACTAGCGGGAGAGAATGAGCAGTTCTTC.

This clonotype was picked up many times. The genes are TRBV24-1 and TRBJ2-1; a possible D gene is TRBD2 (6 bases). Germline V gene data show CDR1 as KGHDR and CDR2 as SFDVKD. This CDR3 contains 16 residues. Trimming took 9 bases from V and 2 from J, leaving 19 bases between them. The CDR3 DNA sequence: TGTGCCACCGCCCAGGCACGGGAGAAGCCCTACAATGAGCAGTTCTTC. Translated, it gives CATAQAREKPYNEQFF.

This clonotype came up a few times. The gene calls are TRBV24-1 and TRBJ2-2, with 8 nucleotides matching TRBD2. The junction had 8 bases not matched to a gene; V was cut back by 1 base and J by 2 bases. The CDR3 has 18 amino acids. The germline V gene encodes CDR1 KGHDR and CDR2 SFDVKD. The CDR3 protein is CATSDFFAGGPNTGELFF. The CDR3 region has the DNA TGTGCCACCAGTGATTTTTTCGCGGGAGGCCCAAACACCGGGGAGCTGTTTTTT.

This clonotype was seen ten or more times. The chain couples TRBV12-3 or TRBV12-4 to TRBJ2-4; TRBD2 agrees at 9 bases. The V gene end was trimmed by 5 bases and the J gene end by 9 bases; junction bases not matched to a gene: 8. The CDR3 length is 14 residues. This CDR3 reads CASSPPLSGGIQYF. The CDR3 DNA reads TGTGCCAGCAGTCCCCCACTTAGCGGGGGCATTCAGTACTTC.

This clonotype was picked up many times. The V gene is TRBV12-3 or TRBV12-4, the J gene TRBJ2-2; tentative D call: TRBD1 (5 bases). Trimming removed 3 bases at V and 7 bases at J, with 18 bases between. The length of the CDR3 is 16 residues. The CDR3 DNA reads as TGTGCCAGCAGTTTTGCCCTCAGGGATACCGGCGGGGAGCTGTTTTTT. The encoded protein is CASSFALRDTGGELFF.

At least ten counts were recorded for this clonotype. This chain connects TRBV12-3 or TRBV12-4 to TRBJ2-5; D may be TRBD2 (5 bases). The CDR3 covers 13 residues. The V and J ends lost 3 bases and 5 bases respectively, with 10 bases between them. The CDR3 loop is CASSLEVGETQYF. CDR3 bases: TGTGCCAGCAGTTTGGAGGTGGGGGAGACCCAGTACTTC.

The V and J genes are TRBV6-4 and TRBJ2-1, with TRBD2 matching 7 bases. Germline-derived CDR1 and CDR2 are MRHNA and SNTAGT. J gave up 0 bases and V 11 bases, and 10 bases lay outside the gene matches. The CDR3 runs 15 residues. This CDR3 is CARNISGGSYNEQFF. DNA for the CDR3: TGTGCCCGCAATATTTCGGGGGGCTCCTACAATGAGCAGTTCTTC.

The rearrangement joins TRBV5-1 to TRBJ1-4; no firm D call. V lost 2 bases and J 0 bases, leaving 11 bases between the germline ends. The CDR3 spans 16 residues. Germline CDR1 reads SGHRS; CDR2 reads YFSETQ. As DNA, the CDR3 is TGCGCCAGCAGCTTCGGAGAGGGCGCAACTAATGAAAAACTGTTTTTT. This encodes CASSFGEGATNEKLFF. The variable domain in full, with the rest retrieved from reference TRBV5-1 and TRBJ1-4, is KAGVTQTPRYLIKTRGQQVTLSCSPISGHRSVSWYQQTPGQGLQFLFEYFSETQRNKGNFPGRFSGRQFSNSRSEMNVSTLELGDSALYLCASSFGEGATNEKLFFGSGTQLSVL.

This clonotype was observed at least ten times. The chain uses TRBV20-1 and TRBJ2-1; D may correspond to TRBD1 or TRBD2 (5 bases each). V lost 3 bases and J lost 10, with 19 bases in between. Germline loops: CDR1 DFQATT, CDR2 SNEGSKA (reference sequence). The CDR3 has 14 residues. The chain's CDR3 is CSASLGVATQEQFF. The CDR3 DNA follows: TGCAGTGCTAGCTTGGGGGTCGCTACCCAGGAGCAGTTCTTC.

The rearrangement uses TRBV6-1 and TRBJ2-5, with 11 positions matching TRBD2. Trimming took 1 base from V and 3 from J; bases not matched to a gene: 1. CDR3 length: 15 amino acids. The germline gives CDR1 MNHNS, CDR2 SASEGT. Written as DNA, the CDR3 is TGTGCCAGCAGTGAAGGGGGACTAGCGGAAGAGACCCAGTACTTC. Translated: CASSEGGLAEETQYF.

At least ten counts were recorded for this clonotype. At one of its ends the junction is not consistent with the germline gene, which may arise from a read error. V and J are TRBV5-1 and TRBJ2-5; D is perhaps TRBD1 or TRBD2 (6 bases each). The germline V gene has CDR1 SGHRS and CDR2 YFSETQ. The CDR3 is made up of 14 amino acids. The CDR3 loop is CASSLGGGRETQYF. CDR3 bases: TGTGCCAGCAGCTTAGGTGGGGGGCGAGAGACCCAGTACTTC.

The chain has TRBV5-1 and TRBJ1-2; perhaps TRBD1 as D (5 bases). CDR3 size: 13 residues. Germline V gene lookup returns CDR1 SGHRS and CDR2 YFSETQ. V was clipped by 1 base and J by 8 bases, with 12 bases between them. CDR3 in amino acids: CASSLSYDRGYTF. As DNA, the CDR3 is TGCGCCAGCAGCTTGTCGTATGACAGAGGCTACACCTTC.

This clonotype was detected only a few times. The chain is built from TRBV7-2 and TRBJ2-3, with D perhaps TRBD1 (5 bases). The CDR3 extends over 16 amino acids. The V gene's germline CDR1 is SGHTA and CDR2 FQGNSA. The V end lost 1 base, the J end lost 1 base, and 12 bases lay between the germline ends. In DNA form, the CDR3 reads TGTGCCAGCAGCTTAGGTGGGGTCAGGGGCACAGATACGCAGTATTTT. The encoded protein is CASSLGGVRGTDTQYF.